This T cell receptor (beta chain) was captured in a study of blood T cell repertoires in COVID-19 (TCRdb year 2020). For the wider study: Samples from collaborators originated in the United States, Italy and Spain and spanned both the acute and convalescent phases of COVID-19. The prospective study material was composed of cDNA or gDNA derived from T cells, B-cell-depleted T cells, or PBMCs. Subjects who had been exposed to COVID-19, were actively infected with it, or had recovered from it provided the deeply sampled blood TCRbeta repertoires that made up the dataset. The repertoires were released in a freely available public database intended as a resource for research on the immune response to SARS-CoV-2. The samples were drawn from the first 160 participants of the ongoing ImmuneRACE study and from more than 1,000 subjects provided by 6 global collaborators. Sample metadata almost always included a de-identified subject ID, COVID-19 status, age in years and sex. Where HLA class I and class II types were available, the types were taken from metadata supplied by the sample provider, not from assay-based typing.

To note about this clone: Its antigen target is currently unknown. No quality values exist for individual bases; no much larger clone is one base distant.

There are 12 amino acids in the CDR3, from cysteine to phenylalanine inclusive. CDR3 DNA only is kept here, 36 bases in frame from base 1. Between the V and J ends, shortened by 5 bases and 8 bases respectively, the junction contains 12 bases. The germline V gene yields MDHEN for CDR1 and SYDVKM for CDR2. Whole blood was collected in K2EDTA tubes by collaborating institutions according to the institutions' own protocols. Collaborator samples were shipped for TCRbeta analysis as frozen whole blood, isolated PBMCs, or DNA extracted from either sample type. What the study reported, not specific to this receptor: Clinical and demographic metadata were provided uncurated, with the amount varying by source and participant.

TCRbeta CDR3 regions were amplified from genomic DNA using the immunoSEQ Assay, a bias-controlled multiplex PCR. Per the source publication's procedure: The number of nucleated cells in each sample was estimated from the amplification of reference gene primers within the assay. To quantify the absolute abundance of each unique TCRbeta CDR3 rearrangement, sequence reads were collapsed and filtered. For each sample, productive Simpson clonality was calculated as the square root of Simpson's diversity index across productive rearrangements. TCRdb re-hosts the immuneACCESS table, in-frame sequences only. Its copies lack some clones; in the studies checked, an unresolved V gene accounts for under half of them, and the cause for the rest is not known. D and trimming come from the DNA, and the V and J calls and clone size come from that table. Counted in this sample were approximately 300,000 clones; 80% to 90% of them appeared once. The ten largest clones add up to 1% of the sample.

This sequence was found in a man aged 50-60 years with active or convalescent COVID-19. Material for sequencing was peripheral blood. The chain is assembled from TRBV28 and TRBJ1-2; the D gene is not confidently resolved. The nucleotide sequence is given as TGTGCCAGCAGTGACCCGGGAGGGGGCTACACCTTC. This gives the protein CASSDPGGGYTF.